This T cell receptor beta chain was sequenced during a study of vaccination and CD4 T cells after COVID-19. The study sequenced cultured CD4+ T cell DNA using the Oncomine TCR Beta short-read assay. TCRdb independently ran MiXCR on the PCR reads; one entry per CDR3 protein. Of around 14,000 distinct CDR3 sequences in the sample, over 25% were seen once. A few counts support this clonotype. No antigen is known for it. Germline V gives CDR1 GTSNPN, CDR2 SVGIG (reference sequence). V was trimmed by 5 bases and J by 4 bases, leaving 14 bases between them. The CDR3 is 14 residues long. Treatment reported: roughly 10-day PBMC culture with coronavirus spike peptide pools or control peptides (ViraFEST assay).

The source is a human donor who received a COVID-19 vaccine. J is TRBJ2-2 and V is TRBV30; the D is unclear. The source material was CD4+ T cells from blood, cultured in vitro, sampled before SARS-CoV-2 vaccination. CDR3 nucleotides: TGTGCCTGGGGGCCTTCAGCCCTCACCGGGGAGCTGTTTTTT. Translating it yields CAWGPSALTGELFF.